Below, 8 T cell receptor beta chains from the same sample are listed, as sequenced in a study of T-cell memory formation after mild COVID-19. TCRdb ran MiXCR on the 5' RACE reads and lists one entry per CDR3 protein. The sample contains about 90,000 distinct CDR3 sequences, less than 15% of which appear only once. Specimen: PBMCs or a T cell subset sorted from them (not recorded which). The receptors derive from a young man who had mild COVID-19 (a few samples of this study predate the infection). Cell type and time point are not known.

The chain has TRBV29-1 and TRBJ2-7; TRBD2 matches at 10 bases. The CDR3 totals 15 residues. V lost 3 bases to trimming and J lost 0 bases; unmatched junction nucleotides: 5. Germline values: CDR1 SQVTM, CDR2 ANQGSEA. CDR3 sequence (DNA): TGCAGCGTTGAGGATGAGCGGGGGGGCTCCTACGAGCAGTACTTC. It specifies CSVEDERGGSYEQYF.

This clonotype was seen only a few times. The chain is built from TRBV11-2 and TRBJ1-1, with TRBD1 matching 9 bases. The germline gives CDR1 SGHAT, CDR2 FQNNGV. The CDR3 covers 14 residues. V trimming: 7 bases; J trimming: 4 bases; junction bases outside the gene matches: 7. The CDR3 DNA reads TGTGCCAGCACCACTGGGACAGGGATCACTGAAGCTTTCTTT. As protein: CASTTGTGITEAFF.

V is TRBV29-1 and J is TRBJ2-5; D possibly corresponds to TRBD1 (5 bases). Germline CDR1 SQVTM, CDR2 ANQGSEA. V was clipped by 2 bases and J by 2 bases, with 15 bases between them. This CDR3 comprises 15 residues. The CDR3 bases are TGCAGCGTTGAAACCCGAGGACAAAGGCAAGAGACCCAGTACTTC. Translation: CSVETRGQRQETQYF.

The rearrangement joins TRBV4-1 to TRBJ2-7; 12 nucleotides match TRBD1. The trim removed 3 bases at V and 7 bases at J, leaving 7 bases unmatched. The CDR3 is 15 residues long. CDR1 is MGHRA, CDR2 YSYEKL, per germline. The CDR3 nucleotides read TGCGCCAGCAGCCAGGGCTGGGACAGGGGGCGAGAGCAGTACTTC. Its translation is CASSQGWDRGREQYF.

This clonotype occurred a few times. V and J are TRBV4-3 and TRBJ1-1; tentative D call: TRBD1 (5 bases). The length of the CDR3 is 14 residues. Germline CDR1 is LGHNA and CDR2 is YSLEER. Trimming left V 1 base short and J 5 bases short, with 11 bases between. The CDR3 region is CASSQGTFGTEAFF. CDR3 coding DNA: TGCGCCAGCAGCCAAGGGACATTCGGGACTGAAGCTTTCTTT.

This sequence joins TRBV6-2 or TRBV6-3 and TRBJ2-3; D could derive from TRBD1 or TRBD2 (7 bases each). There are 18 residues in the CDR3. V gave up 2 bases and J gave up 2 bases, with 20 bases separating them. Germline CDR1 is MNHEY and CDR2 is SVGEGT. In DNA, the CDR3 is TGTGCCAGCAGTTACACCCTGTTGGGAGGGGGCCTCACAGATACGCAGTATTTT. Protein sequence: CASSYTLLGGGLTDTQYF.

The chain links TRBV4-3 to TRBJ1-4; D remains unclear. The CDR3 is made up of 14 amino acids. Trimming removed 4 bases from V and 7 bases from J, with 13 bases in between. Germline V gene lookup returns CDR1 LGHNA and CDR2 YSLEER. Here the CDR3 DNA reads TGCGCCAGCAGCCCGGCCCGAGTGAGTGAAAAACTGTTTTTT. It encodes CASSPARVSEKLFF.

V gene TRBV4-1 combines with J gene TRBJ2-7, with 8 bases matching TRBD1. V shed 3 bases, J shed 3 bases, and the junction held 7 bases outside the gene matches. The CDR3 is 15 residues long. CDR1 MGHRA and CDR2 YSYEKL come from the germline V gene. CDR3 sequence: CASSQERQGFYEQYF. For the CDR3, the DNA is TGCGCCAGCAGCCAGGAAAGACAGGGGTTCTACGAGCAGTACTTC.